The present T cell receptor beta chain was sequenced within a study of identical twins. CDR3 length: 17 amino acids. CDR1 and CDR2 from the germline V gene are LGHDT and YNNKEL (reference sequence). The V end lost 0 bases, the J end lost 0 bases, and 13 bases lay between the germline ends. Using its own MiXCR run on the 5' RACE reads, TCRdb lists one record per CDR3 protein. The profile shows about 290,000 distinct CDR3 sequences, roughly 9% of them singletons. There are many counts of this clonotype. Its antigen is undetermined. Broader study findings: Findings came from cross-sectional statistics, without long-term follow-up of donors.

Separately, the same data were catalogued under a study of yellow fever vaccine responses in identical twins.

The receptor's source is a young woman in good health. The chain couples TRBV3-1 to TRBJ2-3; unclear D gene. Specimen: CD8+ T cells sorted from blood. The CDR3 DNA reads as TGTGCCAGCAGCCAAGAGTCCGATCCTACTAGCACAGATACGCAGTATTTT. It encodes CASSQESDPTSTDTQYF.